The source of this T cell receptor (beta chain) is a study of glioma-infiltrating T cells after dendritic cell vaccination. Trimming at V came to 0 bases and at J to 1 base, leaving 4 bases not matched to a gene. Germline CDR1 and CDR2: GTSNPN and SVGIG (reference sequence). The CDR3 length is 16 residues. Indicated time point: after dendritic cell vaccination, including at tumor progression/relapse. Selection required adequate fresh-frozen tumor tissue plus more than two years' survival data. TCRdb's copy holds only in-frame clones and misses some; the assay was immunoSEQ multiplex PCR. The sample comprises 85,000 to 100,000 clones, roughly 80% of which are singletons, and 4.5% to 5.5% rests with the top ten.

This rearrangement joins TRBV30 to TRBJ2-5; 11 positions match TRBD1. The TCR comes from a human donor with glioblastoma. Sequenced here: blood, sampled after dendritic cell vaccination. The CDR3 nucleotides are TGTGCCTGGAGTGTATTTGGGACAGGGGGCCAAGAGACCCAGTACTTC. Its translation: CAWSVFGTGGQETQYF.